Listed below are T cell receptor beta chains from one sample, sequenced in a study of shared clonotypes between healthy human individuals. Sequenced by immunoSEQ multiplex PCR; TCRdb stores in-frame clones only, minus some. This repertoire shows about 680,000 clones, approximately 90% found once; its top ten account for 24%. Sequences were obtained from naive CD8+ T cells sorted from blood. The receptor source for this set is a man under 40 in good health. Both conserved end residues are part of each CDR3. The D gene is left open where the match is weak. The size entry is marked missing in some rows and otherwise reads once, few, many or a size class.

v_gene,j_gene,d_gene,abundance,CDR3nt,CDR3aa
TRBV7-9,TRBJ2-5,TRBD1,once,TGTGCCAGCAGCCGATGGGACAGGGGGATTACATTTCAAGAGACCCAGTACTTC,CASSRWDRGITFQETQYF
TRBV5-1,TRBJ2-7,TRBD1,.,TGCGCCAGCAGCTTGCGGGGACAGGGGATGACTAGTATCGAGCAGTACTTC,CASSLRGQGMTSIEQYF
TRBV29-1,TRBJ1-2,.,.,TGCAGCGTCCGCTCAACTGACAGTAACTATGTCTACACCTTC,CSVRSTDSNYVYTF
TRBV2,TRBJ2-1,.,.,TGTGCCAGCACTAAGTCGGAATGGACGGGCAAGAACAATGAGCAGTTCTTC,CASTKSEWTGKNNEQFF
TRBV21-1,TRBJ1-2,.,once,TGTGCCAGCAGCAAGGGGGGGACAGGGGATGGCTACACCTTC,CASSKGGTGDGYTF
TRBV4-1,TRBJ1-5,.,.,TGCGCCAGCAGCCAGGCCTGGGGACCGACGTACTATAGCAATCAGCCCCAGCATTTT,CASSQAWGPTYYSNQPQHF
TRBV7-9,TRBJ2-1,.,.,TGTGCCAGCAGCTTAGAGGCATCCTCCTACAATGAGCAGTTCTTC,CASSLEASSYNEQFF
TRBV11-2,TRBJ2-3,TRBD2,.,TGTGCCAGCAGCTCAGTGGAACTAGCGGGAGATCGGAATACGCAGTATTTT,CASSSVELAGDRNTQYF
TRBV5-8,TRBJ2-7,TRBD1,once,TGTGCCAGCAGCCACACCGGACAGGGGGCCTCCTACGAGCAGTACTTC,CASSHTGQGASYEQYF
TRBV15,TRBJ2-7,TRBD1,.,TGTGCCACCCGCGGGACAGGGGTCGACGAGCAGTACTTC,CATRGTGVDEQYF
TRBV25-1,TRBJ2-2,TRBD1,.,TGTGCCAGCAGGGCCGGGACAGGGGGCACCGGGGAGCTGTTTTTT,CASRAGTGGTGELFF
TRBV28,TRBJ2-1,.,.,TGTGCCAGCAGTTTTCCGGCTCGGGACCAAAACGAGCAGTTCTTC,CASSFPARDQNEQFF
TRBV18,TRBJ1-5,TRBD1,.,TGTGCCAGCTCACCCCAGGGACAGCTCTATAGCAATCAGCCCCAGCATTTT,CASSPQGQLYSNQPQHF
TRBV4-1,TRBJ2-1,.,.,TGCGCCAGCAGCCAAGTGACCCCCTACAATGAGCAGTTCTTC,CASSQVTPYNEQFF
TRBV6-5,TRBJ2-1,.,.,TGTGCCAGCAGCCAGGGCCCCATGGTCTACAATGAGCAGTTCTTC,CASSQGPMVYNEQFF
TRBV5-1,TRBJ1-1,TRBD1,.,TGCGCCAGCAGCTTGGTGACAGGGGGCGAGCTGGACACTGAAGCTTTCTTT,CASSLVTGGELDTEAFF
TRBV29-1,TRBJ2-7,TRBD1,.,TGCAGCTGTTCCCTTGGGACAGGGAATCTCGAGCAGTACTTC,CSCSLGTGNLEQYF
TRBV18,TRBJ2-6,.,.,TGTGCCAGCTCACCTAATCTCGACCAGAGCACCTCTGGGGCCAACGTCCTGACTTTC,CASSPNLDQSTSGANVLTF